The 21 T cell receptor beta chains below were found in one sample sequenced in a study of blood T cell repertoires in COVID-19. Produced via immunoSEQ multiplex PCR; TCRdb's table is partial and in-frame only. The sample yields tens of thousands of clones, 90% seen once. Input material: peripheral blood. The receptors here all came from a man between 45 and 60 years old with acute or convalescent COVID-19.

This clone was seen once. V is TRBV6-5 and J is TRBJ1-2; TRBD1 matches 7 bases. The trim removed 5 bases at V and 4 bases at J, leaving 1 base unmatched. Germline V gene lookup returns CDR1 MNHEY and CDR2 SVGAGI. CDR3 length: 12 residues. CDR3 protein: CASSRQGYGYTF. DNA of the CDR3: TGTGCCAGCAGTCGACAGGGCTATGGCTACACCTTC.

As DNA, the CDR3 is TGTGCCAGCAGCGGCAGGACAGATAGCAATCAGCCCCAGCATTTT. This translates into CASSGRTDSNQPQHF. The rearrangement uses TRBV7-8 and TRBJ1-5; TRBD1 is a possible D gene (6 bases). The CDR3 runs to 15 residues. Trimming left V 5 bases short and J 0 bases short, with 11 bases between. Per the germline V gene, CDR1 is SGHVS and CDR2 is FQNEAQ.

The genes are TRBV4-3 and TRBJ2-5, with D unresolved. The CDR3 consists of 15 residues. CDR1 and CDR2 from the germline V gene are LGHNA and YSLEER. Trimming pared 1 base from V and 0 bases from J, leaving 9 bases between. The CDR3 here is CASSQGTRDQETQYF. The CDR3 nucleotides read TGCGCCAGCAGCCAAGGTACTCGGGACCAAGAGACCCAGTACTTC.

V gene TRBV2 combines with J gene TRBJ1-5; the D is unclear. The CDR3 loop spans 14 amino acids. Germline V gene lookup returns CDR1 SNHLY and CDR2 FYNNEI. V was trimmed by 3 bases and J by 3 bases, leaving 9 bases between them. DNA for the CDR3: TGTGCCAGCAGTGACTGGACTGACAATCAGCCCCAGCATTTT. Protein product: CASSDWTDNQPQHF.

CDR3 loop: CASSNPTGTSQYNEQFF. The CDR3 region has the DNA TGTGCCAGCAGCAACCCTACCGGGACTAGCCAATACAATGAGCAGTTCTTC. The chain combines TRBV27 with TRBJ2-1; 9 nucleotides match TRBD2. Germline V gene data show CDR1 as MNHEY and CDR2 as SMNVEV (reference sequence). There are 17 residues in the CDR3. The V gene end was trimmed by 6 bases and the J gene end by 4 bases; junction bases not matched to a gene: 13.

The rearrangement joins TRBV7-2 to TRBJ1-6, with D maybe TRBD1 (5 bases). Germline V CDR1 and CDR2: SGHTA, FQGNSA. Trimming took off 4 bases at V and 6 bases at J, with 13 bases between the two ends. The CDR3 has 15 residues. In DNA, the CDR3 is TGTGCCAGCAGCTCGGACGGACACCCTAATTCACCCCTCCACTTT. As protein: CASSSDGHPNSPLHF.

The gene calls are TRBV9 and TRBJ2-2; 8 bases agree with TRBD2. Germline CDR1 is SGDLS and CDR2 is YYNGEE. V lost 7 bases to trimming and J lost 5 bases; unmatched junction nucleotides: 7. This CDR3 is 14 amino acids long. The CDR3 reads CASREGRWTGELFF. CDR3 coding DNA: TGTGCCAGCCGGGAGGGCCGATGGACCGGGGAGCTGTTTTTT.

This clone was picked up one time. The V call is TRBV14, the J call TRBJ2-2; 9 bases fit TRBD1. This CDR3 contains 17 residues. Looked up from germline, CDR1 is SGHDN and CDR2 is FVKESK. V was clipped by 2 bases and J by 5 bases; unmatched bases: 9. CDR3 DNA: TGTGCCAGCAGCCAATCCCCCGGGACAGGGAGGACCGGGGAGCTGTTTTTT. Protein product: CASSQSPGTGRTGELFF.

The CDR3, as DNA: TGTGCCAGTAGTATAGGCAGGGTTGATACGCAGTATTTT. Translation: CASSIGRVDTQYF. The rearrangement joins TRBV19 to TRBJ2-3, with D perhaps TRBD1 (5 bases). The CDR3 runs to 13 residues. Looked up from germline, CDR1 is LNHDA and CDR2 is SQIVND (reference sequence). V shed 1 base and J shed 6 bases, with 8 bases lying between them.

This rearrangement joins TRBV7-8 to TRBJ2-7; D may be TRBD2 (5 bases). Trimming took 0 bases from V and 2 from J, leaving 8 bases between them. The germline CDR1 and CDR2 sequences are SGHVS and FQNEAQ. The CDR3 is made up of 14 amino acids. CDR3 in amino acids: CASSLASGTYEQYF. For the CDR3, the DNA is TGTGCCAGCAGCTTAGCATCGGGAACCTACGAGCAGTACTTC.

The chain is built from TRBV6-2 or TRBV6-3 and TRBJ2-1; D not resolved. Between the trimmed V and J ends, which lost 4 bases and 9 bases, there was a span of 7 bases. CDR1 is MNHEY and CDR2 is SVGEGT in the germline V gene. The CDR3 is made up of 11 amino acids. CDR3 in amino acids: CASSSGLEQFF. CDR3 nucleotides: TGTGCCAGCAGTTCAGGCCTTGAGCAGTTCTTC.

CDR3 amino acids: CASRFQREGYTF. The CDR3 DNA follows: TGTGCCAGCAGATTCCAAAGGGAGGGCTACACCTTC. This chain uses TRBV2 with TRBJ1-2; no definite D call. Germline V gene sequence: CDR1 SNHLY, CDR2 FYNNEI. The ends were cut back, 6 bases at V and 8 bases at J, with 13 bases in the middle. The CDR3 has 12 amino acids.

The rearrangement uses TRBV29-1 and TRBJ1-2, with a tentative D call TRBD1 (6 bases). V was trimmed by 5 bases and J by 3 bases, leaving 10 bases between them. Germline-derived CDR1 and CDR2 are SQVTM and ANQGSEA. CDR3 size: 12 residues. CDR3 protein: CSVRTADYGYTF. For the CDR3, the DNA is TGCAGCGTTCGGACAGCCGACTATGGCTACACCTTC.

This chain uses TRBV10-3 with TRBJ2-1, with 9 bases aligning to TRBD2. V dropped 2 bases and J dropped 6; count of bases not matched to a gene: 5. Germline CDR1 and CDR2: ENHRY and SYGVKD. This CDR3 is 15 amino acids long. The DNA of the CDR3 is TGTGCCATCAGTGAGGCGGGAGGGCCCGTCAATGAGCAGTTCTTC. As protein: CAISEAGGPVNEQFF.

Points on this clone: One end of the junction varies from germline; a read error may be responsible. The sample has other DNA sequences that encode this CDR3 too. Here the CDR3 reads CASSYRGPGPLHF. CDR3 in DNA: TGTGCTAGCAGTTACCGAGGGCCCGGACCCCTCCACTTT. V and J are TRBV6-5 and TRBJ1-6; D unclear. Germline assignment: CDR1 MNHEY and CDR2 SVGAGI. This CDR3 has 13 amino acids.

V usage is TRBV12-3 or TRBV12-4 and J usage is TRBJ2-7; 7 nucleotides match TRBD2. The trim removed 4 bases at V and 3 bases at J, leaving 3 bases unmatched. The CDR3 totals 13 residues. For the CDR3, the DNA is TGTGCCAGCAGTTGGGGACTATACTACGAGCAGTACTTC. It yields the protein CASSWGLYYEQYF.

The rearrangement joins TRBV11-2 to TRBJ2-5; D remains unclear. The CDR3 is 15 residues long. CDR1 and CDR2 from the germline V gene are SGHAT and FQNNGV. V lost 0 bases to trimming and J lost 4 bases, with 12 bases between them. The CDR3 reads CASSLDHGFGETQYF. In DNA form, the CDR3 reads TGTGCCAGCAGCTTAGATCACGGGTTCGGAGAGACCCAGTACTTC.

The chain employs TRBV6-5 and TRBJ2-7, with 10 bases identical to TRBD2. V shed 0 bases and J 4 bases; nucleotides not matched to a gene: 3. This CDR3 contains 15 residues. The germline CDR1 and CDR2 sequences are MNHEY and SVGAGI. DNA for the CDR3: TGTGCCAGCAGTTACTCCGGACTAGCGGAGTACGAGCAGTACTTC. Its protein is CASSYSGLAEYEQYF.

Only a few counts were recorded for this clone. The identical CDR3 is also encoded by other nucleotide sequences in the sample. The V gene is TRBV5-1, the J gene TRBJ1-5; no firm D call. V was pared by 0 bases and J by 0 bases, with 7 bases between. The CDR3 is made up of 15 amino acids. CDR1 and CDR2 (germline): SGHRS, YFSETQ. The CDR3 loop is CASSLGQYSNQPQHF. The CDR3 nucleotides read TGCGCCAGCAGCTTGGGGCAGTATAGCAATCAGCCCCAGCATTTT.

V is TRBV2 and J is TRBJ1-4, with D unresolved. Germline CDR1 SNHLY, CDR2 FYNNEI. Trimming stripped 1 base from V and 7 bases from J, with 19 bases between. The CDR3 has 17 residues. The CDR3, as DNA: TGTGCCAGCAGTGAAGGCTTGAGGACGGGAGGAATTGAAAAACTGTTTTTT. This codes for CASSEGLRTGGIEKLFF. The full variable domain, completed using reference TRBV2 and TRBJ1-4, is EPEVTQTPSHQVTQMGQEVILRCVPISNHLYFYWYRQILGQKVEFLVSFYNNEISEKSEIFDDQFSVERPDGSNFTLKIRSTKLEDSAMYFCASSEGLRTGGIEKLFFGSGTQLSVL.

The chain joins TRBV9 to TRBJ2-5; TRBD2 matches at 7 bases. After removal of 0 bases from V and 3 bases from J, the junction contained 5 bases not matched to a gene. Germline V lookup: CDR1 SGDLS, CDR2 YYNGEE. The CDR3 runs 15 residues. CDR3 amino acids: CASSVVPGGKETQYF. In DNA form, the CDR3 reads TGTGCCAGCAGCGTAGTTCCGGGGGGAAAAGAGACCCAGTACTTC.